This passage covers 4 T cell receptor beta chains from one sample sequenced in a study of blood T cell repertoires in COVID-19. TCRdb's copy holds only in-frame clones and misses some; the assay was immunoSEQ multiplex PCR. The table records approximately 260,000 clones, approximately 83% of them present only once. The specimen was PBMCs or T cells enriched from blood (not recorded which). The receptors shown here come from a woman in her forties with acute COVID-19.

DNA of the CDR3: TGTGCCATTCCGCGGGATACGCAGTATTTT. Protein product: CAIPRDTQYF. The chain carries TRBV21-1 and TRBJ2-3; TRBD2, the table's D call, lacks a check against the DNA. TRBV21-1 is marked as a pseudogene. This CDR3 has 10 amino acids.

The chain couples TRBV12-3 or TRBV12-4 to TRBJ1-2, with D perhaps matching TRBD1 (5 bases). The CDR3 has 12 amino acids. Between the trimmed V and J ends, which lost 8 bases and 6 bases, there was a span of 13 bases. The CDR3 DNA is TGTGCCAGCCCAGCGGGGGGTGATGGCTACACCTTC. This codes for CASPAGGDGYTF.

The V call is TRBV27, the J call TRBJ2-1, with D unresolved. The V gene's germline CDR1 is MNHEY and CDR2 SMNVEV (reference sequence). This CDR3 has 13 amino acids. The V end lost 0 bases, the J end lost 4 bases, and 4 bases lay between the germline ends. CDR3 in DNA: TGTGCCAGCAGTTTATCTATTTACAATGAGCAGTTCTTC. Amino acids: CASSLSIYNEQFF.

This chain uses TRBV2 with TRBJ1-1, with D unresolved. The CDR3 spans 11 residues. The V end was cut by 6 bases, the J end by 7 bases, with 9 bases between. Germline-derived CDR1 and CDR2 are SNHLY and FYNNEI. The chain's CDR3 is CASSYHSEAFF. The CDR3 DNA sequence: TGTGCCAGCAGCTACCACAGTGAAGCTTTCTTT.